This is a list of T cell receptor beta chains from one sample in a study of T cell responses to AZD1222 COVID-19 vaccine. The repertoire was sequenced with immunoSEQ multiplex PCR; TCRdb's copy has only in-frame clones and lacks some. Of some 130,000 clones listed, about 93% were seen once; the top ten hold about 6.7%. The sample in question was peripheral blood, obtained 28 days after the second AZD1222 dose. All receptors come from an adult who received the AZD1222 COVID-19 vaccine. The CDR3 runs from the conserved cysteine through the conserved F or W. A D gene is named only where the DNA matches it firmly. Clone size appears in some rows only: once, few, many, or a class for an expanded clone.

size: -
V: TRBV29-1
J: TRBJ1-1
D: -
CDR3: CSANENTEAFF
DNA: TGCAGTGCTAATGAGAACACTGAAGCTTTCTTT

size: once
V: TRBV10-3
J: TRBJ1-3
D: -
CDR3: CAITERGSGNTIYF
DNA: TGTGCCATCACGGAGAGGGGCTCTGGAAACACCATATATTTT

size: -
V: TRBV29-1
J: TRBJ1-1
D: -
CDR3: CSADRGTEAFF
DNA: TGCAGCGCCGACCGGGGGACTGAAGCTTTCTTT

size: once
V: TRBV5-4
J: TRBJ2-1
D: TRBD2
CDR3: CASSLGAGGVTDEQFF
DNA: TGTGCCAGCAGCTTGGGAGCGGGGGGCGTTACAGATGAGCAGTTCTTC

size: -
V: TRBV9
J: TRBJ1-5
D: TRBD1
CDR3: CASSRTGGSNQPQHF
DNA: TGTGCCAGCAGCCGGACAGGAGGGTCCAATCAGCCCCAGCATTTT

size: -
V: TRBV30
J: TRBJ1-1
D: -
CDR3: CAWSVQVNTEAFF
DNA: TGTGCCTGGAGTGTACAGGTGAACACTGAAGCTTTCTTT

size: -
V: TRBV5-4
J: TRBJ2-2
D: -
CDR3: CASSPPEGARGGELFF
DNA: TGTGCCAGCAGCCCCCCCGAGGGGGCGCGGGGCGGGGAGCTGTTTTTT

size: -
V: TRBV28
J: TRBJ1-3
D: -
CDR3: CASSPLDGNTIYF
DNA: TGTGCCAGCTCCCCCCTCGATGGGAACACCATATATTTT

size: -
V: TRBV6-4
J: TRBJ2-3
D: TRBD2
CDR3: CASSDWSGGPSAPQYF
DNA: TGTGCCAGCAGTGACTGGAGCGGGGGGCCCTCCGCGCCGCAGTATTTT

size: -
V: TRBV4-3
J: TRBJ2-1
D: -
CDR3: CASSQDPSSYNEQFF
DNA: TGCGCCAGCAGCCAAGATCCCAGCTCCTACAATGAGCAGTTCTTC

size: few
V: TRBV6-5
J: TRBJ2-1
D: TRBD1
CDR3: CASRRRQGNNEQFF
DNA: TGTGCCAGCAGACGTCGACAGGGAAACAATGAGCAGTTCTTC

size: -
V: TRBV7-9
J: TRBJ1-1
D: -
CDR3: CASSFGHKNTEAFF
DNA: TGTGCCAGCAGCTTTGGACATAAGAACACTGAAGCTTTCTTT

size: -
V: TRBV4-2
J: TRBJ2-2
D: -
CDR3: CASSQGGKDLNTGELFF
DNA: TGTGCCAGCAGCCAAGGGGGGAAAGACTTAAACACCGGGGAGCTGTTTTTT

size: -
V: TRBV24-1
J: TRBJ1-2
D: -
CDR3: CATSAGTEDFYGYTF
DNA: TGTGCCACCAGCGCCGGGACGGAAGACTTCTATGGCTACACCTTC

size: -
V: TRBV2
J: TRBJ2-3
D: -
CDR3: CASSPMGKDTQYF
DNA: TGTGCCAGCAGTCCGATGGGGAAAGATACGCAGTATTTT

size: -
V: TRBV28
J: TRBJ1-5
D: TRBD1
CDR3: CASSLGDRGIPPQHF
DNA: TGTGCCAGCAGTTTAGGAGACAGGGGGATTCCGCCCCAGCATTTT

size: -
V: TRBV12-3/TRBV12-4
J: TRBJ1-1
D: -
CDR3: CATSLTWTEAFF
DNA: TGTGCCACCTCGCTGACGTGGACTGAAGCTTTCTTT

size: -
V: TRBV7-6
J: TRBJ1-1
D: -
CDR3: CASSSRLGRNTEAFF
DNA: TGTGCCAGCAGCTCTAGGCTTGGGAGGAACACTGAAGCTTTCTTT

size: -
V: TRBV7-9
J: TRBJ1-2
D: -
CDR3: CASNSRYGYTF
DNA: TGTGCCAGCAATTCGCGCTATGGCTACACCTTC

size: -
V: TRBV5-1
J: TRBJ1-3
D: TRBD1
CDR3: CASSSGQDLSSGNTIYF
DNA: TGCGCCAGCAGCTCCGGACAGGACCTCTCATCTGGAAACACCATATATTTT

size: -
V: TRBV24-1
J: TRBJ2-2
D: -
CDR3: CATSDGIRTPNTGELFF
DNA: TGTGCCACCAGTGATGGGATAAGGACGCCGAACACCGGGGAGCTGTTTTTT

size: -
V: TRBV14
J: TRBJ1-1
D: TRBD1
CDR3: CASSAGTGLLNTEAFF
DNA: TGTGCCAGCAGCGCAGGGACAGGGTTGCTGAACACTGAAGCTTTCTTT

size: -
V: TRBV11-3
J: TRBJ1-1
D: TRBD1
CDR3: CASSLTGAATEAFF
DNA: TGTGCCAGCAGCCTGACAGGGGCCGCCACTGAAGCTTTCTTT

size: -
V: TRBV10-3
J: TRBJ2-2
D: -
CDR3: CAISEFGENTGELFF
DNA: TGTGCCATCAGCGAGTTCGGCGAGAACACCGGGGAGCTGTTTTTT

size: -
V: TRBV7-9
J: TRBJ1-4
D: -
CDR3: CASSLSGSNEKLFF
DNA: TGTGCCAGCAGCTTATCGGGCAGTAATGAAAAACTGTTTTTT

size: -
V: TRBV14
J: TRBJ1-6
D: -
CDR3: CASSHRPQGWSSPLHF
DNA: TGTGCCAGCAGCCATCGCCCACAGGGTTGGAGTTCACCCCTCCACTTT

size: -
V: TRBV18
J: TRBJ1-1
D: -
CDR3: CASSPPTGIYTEAFF
DNA: TGTGCCAGCTCACCCCCGACAGGTATCTACACTGAAGCTTTCTTT

size: -
V: TRBV6-2/TRBV6-3
J: TRBJ2-2
D: -
CDR3: CASSSRPPIYANTGELFF
DNA: TGTGCCAGCAGTTCTCGACCTCCCATTTATGCGAACACCGGGGAGCTGTTTTTT

size: -
V: TRBV9
J: TRBJ2-1
D: -
CDR3: CASSRTALGNEQFF
DNA: TGTGCCAGCAGCCGGACTGCGCTGGGTAATGAGCAGTTCTTC

size: -
V: TRBV7-8
J: TRBJ1-1
D: -
CDR3: CASRSGGGRYTEAFF
DNA: TGTGCCAGCAGGTCAGGAGGGGGAAGGTATACTGAAGCTTTCTTT

size: -
V: TRBV4-3
J: TRBJ1-1
D: -
CDR3: CASSQEAGHVNTEAFF
DNA: TGCGCCAGCAGCCAAGAAGCGGGACACGTGAACACTGAAGCTTTCTTT

size: once
V: TRBV3-1/TRBV3-2
J: TRBJ1-2
D: -
CDR3: CASSQEGVSYGYTF
DNA: TGTGCCAGCAGCCAAGAGGGGGTAAGCTATGGCTACACCTTC

size: -
V: TRBV7-8
J: TRBJ1-5
D: -
CDR3: CASSLVQPGNPQHF
DNA: TGTGCCAGCAGCTTAGTACAGCCCGGGAACCCCCAGCATTTT

size: -
V: TRBV28
J: TRBJ2-1
D: -
CDR3: CASRVSYNEQFF
DNA: TGTGCCAGCAGGGTCTCCTACAATGAGCAGTTCTTC

size: -
V: TRBV3-1/TRBV3-2
J: TRBJ1-2
D: -
CDR3: CASSPDSSYGYTF
DNA: TGTGCCAGCAGCCCGGACAGCAGCTATGGCTACACCTTC

size: few
V: TRBV13
J: TRBJ1-4
D: -
CDR3: CASSLRGENEKLFF
DNA: TGTGCCAGCAGCTTACGGGGGGAGAATGAAAAACTGTTTTTT

size: -
V: TRBV30
J: TRBJ1-5
D: -
CDR3: CAWSRSGARIQPQHF
DNA: TGTGCCTGGAGTCGAAGTGGGGCGCGGATTCAGCCCCAGCATTTT

size: -
V: TRBV27
J: TRBJ2-3
D: -
CDR3: CASSFGRGADTQYF
DNA: TGTGCCAGCAGTTTCGGCAGGGGGGCAGATACGCAGTATTTT

size: -
V: TRBV10-3
J: TRBJ1-2
D: -
CDR3: CAISEVGSHGYTF
DNA: TGTGCCATCAGTGAGGTCGGGTCGCATGGCTACACCTTC

size: -
V: TRBV28
J: TRBJ1-4
D: -
CDR3: CASSLSPGLGEKLFF
DNA: TGTGCCAGCAGTTTATCTCCGGGACTGGGAGAAAAACTGTTTTTT

size: -
V: TRBV5-6
J: TRBJ2-1
D: -
CDR3: CASSLVGGSYNEQFF
DNA: TGTGCCAGCAGCTTGGTAGGAGGCTCCTACAATGAGCAGTTCTTC

size: -
V: TRBV9
J: TRBJ2-5
D: -
CDR3: CASSVATAGEETQYF
DNA: TGTGCCAGCAGCGTAGCGACCGCCGGTGAAGAGACCCAGTACTTC

size: -
V: TRBV7-2
J: TRBJ2-2
D: -
CDR3: CASTRVGNTGELFF
DNA: TGTGCCAGCACGAGAGTCGGAAACACCGGGGAGCTGTTTTTT

size: -
V: TRBV16
J: TRBJ1-1
D: -
CDR3: CASSPPSRVLNTEAFF
DNA: TGTGCCAGCAGCCCACCATCTAGAGTACTGAACACTGAAGCTTTCTTT

size: once
V: TRBV6-5
J: TRBJ2-7
D: TRBD2
CDR3: CASGNLAGGSEQYF
DNA: TGTGCCAGTGGAAATCTAGCGGGGGGGTCCGAGCAGTACTTC

size: -
V: TRBV19
J: TRBJ1-5
D: -
CDR3: CASKMGTQAKYSNQPQHF
DNA: TGTGCCAGTAAAATGGGGACCCAAGCTAAATATAGCAATCAGCCCCAGCATTTT

size: once
V: TRBV10-1
J: TRBJ2-7
D: TRBD2
CDR3: CASSPKIAGATYEQYF
DNA: TGCGCCAGCAGTCCCAAAATAGCGGGGGCAACCTACGAGCAGTACTTC

size: -
V: TRBV29-1
J: TRBJ1-2
D: -
CDR3: CSVRRGVYGYTF
DNA: TGCAGCGTCCGCCGGGGTGTCTATGGCTACACCTTC

size: -
V: TRBV19
J: TRBJ2-4
D: -
CDR3: CASSMASGSGLGVIQYF
DNA: TGTGCCAGTAGTATGGCTTCGGGTTCGGGGTTGGGGGTCATTCAGTACTTC

size: once
V: TRBV7-2
J: TRBJ1-4
D: TRBD1
CDR3: CASSRTGREKLFF
DNA: TGTGCCAGCAGCCGGACAGGGCGGGAAAAACTGTTTTTT

size: -
V: TRBV5-1
J: TRBJ1-1
D: -
CDR3: CASSLMIPGETEAFF
DNA: TGCGCCAGCAGCTTGATGATTCCAGGGGAGACTGAAGCTTTCTTT

size: -
V: TRBV7-3
J: TRBJ1-3
D: -
CDR3: CASSLGSGNTIYF
DNA: TGTGCCAGCAGCTTAGGTTCGGGGAACACCATATATTTT

size: -
V: TRBV3-1/TRBV3-2
J: TRBJ1-3
D: -
CDR3: CASSQQGHLYSGNTIYF
DNA: TGTGCCAGCAGCCAACAGGGACACCTGTACTCTGGAAACACCATATATTTT

size: -
V: TRBV13
J: TRBJ2-7
D: TRBD1
CDR3: CASSQRPGQMIYEQYF
DNA: TGTGCCAGCAGCCAGCGTCCGGGACAGATGATATACGAGCAGTACTTC

size: -
V: TRBV12-3/TRBV12-4
J: TRBJ2-3
D: -
CDR3: CASSTDGPGVQYF
DNA: TGTGCCAGCAGTACGGACGGGCCCGGCGTGCAGTATTTT

size: once
V: TRBV29-1
J: TRBJ1-1
D: -
CDR3: CSVEAPGWMNTEAFF
DNA: TGCAGCGTTGAAGCGCCAGGGTGGATGAACACTGAAGCTTTCTTT

size: once
V: TRBV19
J: TRBJ1-6
D: -
CDR3: CASLEAGNLQGKSPLHF
DNA: TGTGCCAGCCTTGAGGCAGGGAACCTTCAAGGAAAATCACCCCTCCACTTT

size: -
V: TRBV24-1
J: TRBJ2-2
D: -
CDR3: CATGGTDYTGELFF
DNA: TGTGCCACCGGGGGGACAGATTATACCGGGGAGCTGTTTTTT

size: -
V: TRBV5-6
J: TRBJ2-1
D: TRBD2
CDR3: CASRPGGYNEQFF
DNA: TGTGCCAGCAGACCCGGGGGGTACAATGAGCAGTTCTTC